Following are 20 T cell receptor beta chains from one sample sequenced in a study of blood T cells in healthy people across ages (dated by TCRdb to 2013 to 2016). The receptor library was made with 5' RACE. Sequenced on an Illumina HiSeq 2500. A second PCR of roughly 6 to 11 cycles was performed with a sample-barcoded 5' primer and a J-beta primer mix. The public reads were reprocessed in TCRdb via fastp at Q25 and MiXCR, keeping in-frame beta chains. Every distinct CDR3 protein forms one entry, paired with its most common genes and DNA. Here the sample has roughly 1 million distinct CDR3 sequences; about 23% occur a single time. Of the sample, 0.75% is held by the ten largest clones. These same records also appear under a second study, on T cells of mothers and their children.

The specimen was blood. All receptors come from a girl aged 2 to 9 in good health.

This clonotype came up a few times. The chain employs TRBV7-3 and TRBJ2-1; 12 bases map to TRBD2. The J call could be wrong; TRBJ2-5 is a better fit for the DNA end. The V gene's germline CDR1 is SGHTA and CDR2 FQGTGA. The CDR3 covers 17 residues. CDR3 DNA sequence: TGTGCCAGCAGCCCAACCCCCAGGACTAGCGGGGTGGAGACCCAGTACTTC. Residues: CASSPTPRTSGVETQYF.

This clonotype has a handful of counts. This chain's CDR3 is CASAPFGRSGTDTQYF. CDR3 bases: TGTGCCAGCGCTCCTTTCGGGCGGTCCGGCACAGATACGCAGTATTTT. V is TRBV2 and J is TRBJ2-3; no firm D call. V lost 8 bases to trimming and J lost 1 base, with 19 bases between them. Germline CDR1 and CDR2: SNHLY and FYNNEI. The CDR3 has 16 residues.

This clonotype was detected a few times. The gene calls are TRBV6-1 and TRBJ2-3; TRBD2 aligns across 9 bases. The germline gives CDR1 MNHNS, CDR2 SASEGT. With 6 bases clipped from V and 5 bases from J, the junction kept 9 bases outside the gene matches. The CDR3 is 15 amino acids. CDR3 sequence (DNA): TGTGCCAGCAGGGATAGCGGGGGCTACCGAGATACGCAGTATTTT. It yields the protein CASRDSGGYRDTQYF.

The V call is TRBV25-1, the J call TRBJ2-5; TRBD1 is a possible D gene (5 bases). The CDR3 is 16 residues long. Trimming removed 6 bases at V and 3 bases at J, with 20 bases between. CDR1 and CDR2 from the germline V gene are MGHDK and SYGVNS. In DNA, the CDR3 is TGTGCCAGCAGACCCGACTCCCGGCCACAGGAAGAGACCCAGTACTTC. This translates into CASRPDSRPQEETQYF.

This clonotype turned up a few times. This sequence joins TRBV4-1 and TRBJ2-7, with D possibly being TRBD2 (6 bases). The ends were cut back, 0 bases at V and 6 bases at J, with 15 bases in the middle. Germline CDR1 reads MGHRA; CDR2 reads YSYEKL. The CDR3 has 15 residues. The CDR3 bases are TGCGCCAGCAGCCAAGAGCCGGGAGACCTTAGCGAGCAGTACTTC. Encoded protein: CASSQEPGDLSEQYF.

The chain joins TRBV3-1 to TRBJ2-5, with TRBD1 matching over 9 bases. Germline lookup yields CDR1 LGHDT and CDR2 YNNKEL (reference sequence). CDR3 length: 15 amino acids. The V gene end was trimmed by 0 bases and the J gene end by 6 bases; junction bases not matched to a gene: 5. CDR3 protein: CASSQDGTGKQTQYF. In DNA, the CDR3 is TGTGCCAGCAGCCAAGACGGGACAGGGAAGCAGACCCAGTACTTC.

CDR3 loop: CATSSRGGLDYEQYF. The DNA of the CDR3 is TGTGCCACCAGCTCTCGGGGGGGCCTAGACTACGAGCAGTACTTC. This sequence joins TRBV15 and TRBJ2-5; TRBD2 matches at 8 bases. The end of the DNA aligns better with TRBJ2-7, so the J call may be wrong. The CDR3 loop spans 15 amino acids. Germline loops: CDR1 LNHNV, CDR2 YYDKDF (reference sequence).

The J gene is TRBJ1-2, the V gene TRBV11-1; 8 nucleotides match TRBD1. V lost 5 bases, J lost 2 bases, and 25 bases stayed unmatched. The CDR3 loop spans 21 amino acids. The germline CDR1 and CDR2 sequences are SGHAT and FQDESV (reference sequence). CDR3 coding DNA: TGTGCCAGCAGCCCACCGGGGCAGAAGCAAGCCGGACAGGGAAGAAACTATGGCTACACCTTC. Protein product: CASSPPGQKQAGQGRNYGYTF.

The sample holds a few counts of this clonotype. V gene TRBV29-1 combines with J gene TRBJ2-1; D gene uncertain. Trimming shortened V by 0 bases and J by 8 bases, and 11 bases separated the two germline ends. Germline CDR1 SQVTM, CDR2 ANQGSEA. The CDR3 extends over 13 amino acids. In DNA, the CDR3 is TGCAGCGTTGAAGATGAGTTTCGCGATGAGCAGTTCTTC. Translating it yields CSVEDEFRDEQFF.

The V and J genes are TRBV4-1 and TRBJ2-7, with D perhaps matching TRBD1 (6 bases). This CDR3 region has 15 residues. The V gene lost 5 bases and the J gene lost 2 bases, with 16 bases spanning the gap. Per the germline V gene, CDR1 is MGHRA and CDR2 is YSYEKL. This CDR3 reads CASSYTGTQTYEQYF. The CDR3 coding sequence is TGCGCCAGCAGCTACACCGGGACACAGACCTACGAGCAGTACTTC.

The V call is TRBV29-1, the J call TRBJ2-7; D is perhaps TRBD1 or TRBD2 (5 bases each). Germline CDR1 is SQVTM and CDR2 is ANQGSEA. The V end was cut by 7 bases, the J end by 0 bases, with 10 bases between. This CDR3 is built from 12 residues. In DNA, the CDR3 is TGCAGCGCCCAGGGAGACTCCTACGAGCAGTACTTC. Translating it yields CSAQGDSYEQYF.

V usage is TRBV4-1 and J usage is TRBJ2-6; no definite D call. The V end lost 4 bases, the J end lost 0 bases, and 13 bases lay between the germline ends. This CDR3 is built from 17 residues. The germline V gene has CDR1 MGHRA and CDR2 YSYEKL. The CDR3 DNA sequence: TGCGCCAGCAGCCCTAACGGACCCCGCTCTGGGGCCAACGTCCTGACTTTC. Its protein is CASSPNGPRSGANVLTF.

The chain combines TRBV6-2 or TRBV6-3 with TRBJ1-5, with D unresolved. The CDR3 loop spans 12 amino acids. V lost 1 base to trimming and J lost 5 bases, with 3 bases between them. Germline lookup yields CDR1 MNHEY and CDR2 SVGEGT. This CDR3 is CASSYWDQPQHF. CDR3 in DNA: TGTGCCAGCAGTTACTGGGATCAGCCCCAGCATTTT.

This clonotype was counted between two and nine times. V and J are TRBV7-6 and TRBJ2-5; no reliable D call. Germline values: CDR1 SGHVS, CDR2 FNYEAQ. The CDR3 totals 16 residues. Between the trimmed V and J ends, which lost 3 bases and 1 base, there was a span of 15 bases. CDR3 protein: CASSLSRSGTQETQYF. CDR3 bases: TGTGCCAGCAGCTTGTCTCGGTCCGGAACCCAAGAGACCCAGTACTTC.

The DNA for the CDR3 is TGTGCCAGCAGCCAAGATAGCGCTAACTATGGCTACACCTTC. Its protein product is CASSQDSANYGYTF. The J gene is TRBJ1-2, the V gene TRBV3-1; no clear D gene. V was shortened by 0 bases and J by 0 bases, with 5 bases between the two germline ends. Germline loops: CDR1 LGHDT, CDR2 YNNKEL (reference sequence). The CDR3 is 14 amino acids.

The rearrangement uses TRBV10-2 and TRBJ2-7; TRBD2 agrees at 8 bases. The germline V gene encodes CDR1 WSHSY and CDR2 SAAADI. V dropped 2 bases and J dropped 6; count of bases not matched to a gene: 6. CDR3 length equals 14 residues. CDR3 coding DNA: TGCGCCAGCAGTGAGGCGGGACTAGTTGGCGAGCAGTACTTC. Translated, it gives CASSEAGLVGEQYF.

There are a few counts of this clonotype. The rearrangement links TRBV27 to TRBJ2-1; D may correspond to TRBD1 or TRBD2 (5 bases each). Germline CDR1 is MNHEY and CDR2 is SMNVEV (reference sequence). The CDR3 loop spans 14 amino acids. V lost 6 bases and J lost 4, with 13 bases in between. The CDR3 loop reads CASSRDGAYNEQFF. Here the CDR3 DNA reads TGTGCCAGCAGCCGGGACGGGGCATACAATGAGCAGTTCTTC.

The chain is built from TRBV28 and TRBJ2-5; perhaps TRBD2 as D (5 bases). The J call may be faulty, since TRBJ2-7 better matches the DNA end. CDR1 and CDR2 (germline): MDHEN, SYDVKM. This CDR3 is 15 amino acids long. The CDR3 DNA reads as TGTGCCAGCAGGTCTAGCCTGCTGATTTCCTACGAGCAGTACTTC. Protein sequence: CASRSSLLISYEQYF.

V usage is TRBV20-1 and J usage is TRBJ2-6, with D possibly being TRBD1 or TRBD2 (5 bases each). The V end lost 6 bases, the J end lost 0 bases, and 12 bases lay between the germline ends. The germline V gene encodes CDR1 DFQATT and CDR2 SNEGSKA (reference sequence). The CDR3 is made up of 15 amino acids. CDR3 in DNA: TGCAGTGCAAAGTCAGGGAGCTCTGGGGCCAACGTCCTGACTTTC. This translates into CSAKSGSSGANVLTF.

V gene TRBV12-3 or TRBV12-4 combines with J gene TRBJ2-5, with unresolved D. The CDR3 runs to 14 residues. Trimming pared 4 bases from V and 2 bases from J, leaving 11 bases between. This chain's CDR3 is CASSSWVSQETQYF. CDR3 sequence (DNA): TGTGCCAGCAGTTCATGGGTTTCACAAGAGACCCAGTACTTC.